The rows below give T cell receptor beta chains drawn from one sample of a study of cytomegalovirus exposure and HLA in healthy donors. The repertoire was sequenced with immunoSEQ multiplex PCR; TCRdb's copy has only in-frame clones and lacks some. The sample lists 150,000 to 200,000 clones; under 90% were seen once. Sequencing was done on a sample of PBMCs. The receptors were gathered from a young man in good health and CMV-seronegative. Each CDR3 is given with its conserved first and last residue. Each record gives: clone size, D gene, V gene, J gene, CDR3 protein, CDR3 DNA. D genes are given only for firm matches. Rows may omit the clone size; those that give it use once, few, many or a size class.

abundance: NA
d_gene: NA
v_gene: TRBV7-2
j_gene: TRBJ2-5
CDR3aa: CASSLAAGVQETQYF
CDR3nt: TGTGCCAGCAGCTTAGCCGCAGGGGTCCAAGAGACCCAGTACTTC

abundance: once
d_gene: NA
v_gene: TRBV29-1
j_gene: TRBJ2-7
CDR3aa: CSVVLPGKRAYEQYF
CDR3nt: TGCAGCGTGGTCCTCCCGGGGAAGAGGGCCTACGAGCAGTACTTC

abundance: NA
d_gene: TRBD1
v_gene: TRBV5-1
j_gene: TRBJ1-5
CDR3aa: CASSLGDSGFDQPQHF
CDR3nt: TGCGCCAGCAGCTTGGGGGACAGCGGTTTCGATCAGCCCCAGCATTTT

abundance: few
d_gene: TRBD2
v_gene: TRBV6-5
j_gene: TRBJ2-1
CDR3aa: CASGDSGGGNEQFF
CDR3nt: TGTGCCAGCGGCGATAGCGGGGGAGGGAATGAGCAGTTCTTC

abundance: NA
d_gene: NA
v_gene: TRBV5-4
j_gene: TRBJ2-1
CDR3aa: CASSLANRAYNEQFF
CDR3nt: TGTGCCAGCAGCTTGGCCAACAGGGCGTACAATGAGCAGTTCTTC

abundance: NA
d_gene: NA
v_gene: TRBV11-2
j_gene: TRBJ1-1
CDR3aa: CASSLAAGPASTEAFF
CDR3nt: TGTGCCAGCAGCTTAGCGGCAGGTCCCGCGAGCACTGAAGCTTTCTTT

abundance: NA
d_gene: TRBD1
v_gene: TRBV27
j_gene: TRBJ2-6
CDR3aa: CASSTRDRGQAGANVLTF
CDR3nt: TGTGCCAGCAGTACCAGGGACAGGGGGCAGGCTGGGGCCAACGTCCTGACTTTC

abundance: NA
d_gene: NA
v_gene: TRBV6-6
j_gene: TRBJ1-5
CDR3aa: CASSYGSQGNQPQHF
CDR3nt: TGTGCCAGCAGTTATGGGTCACAGGGTAATCAGCCCCAGCATTTT

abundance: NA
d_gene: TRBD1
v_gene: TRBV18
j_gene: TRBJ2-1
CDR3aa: CASSPPGQTLQGKQFF
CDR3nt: TGTGCCAGCTCACCACCGGGACAGACTCTACAGGGTAAGCAGTTCTTC

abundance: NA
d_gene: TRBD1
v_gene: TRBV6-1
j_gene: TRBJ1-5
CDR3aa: CASSDRQGTQPQHF
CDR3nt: TGTGCCAGCAGTGACCGACAGGGGACGCAGCCCCAGCATTTT

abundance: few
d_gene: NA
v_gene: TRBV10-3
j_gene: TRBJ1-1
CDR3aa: CATNPGEGEAFF
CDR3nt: TGTGCCACCAACCCAGGGGAAGGTGAAGCTTTCTTT